These 4 T cell receptor beta chains originate from one sample sequenced in a study of blood T cells in healthy people across ages (dated by TCRdb to the mid-2010s). Preparation of the library involved 5' RACE. The sample was run on an Illumina HiSeq 2500. A second roughly 6 to 11 cycle PCR used a sample-barcoded 5' primer and a J-beta primer mix. TCRdb reran the public reads through fastp at Q25 and MiXCR, keeping productive beta chains. Rows are combined by CDR3 protein, so each entry shows the most common genes and DNA. This sample holds about a million distinct CDR3 sequences; 45% to 60% were observed only once. 20% to 25% of the sample is held by the ten biggest clonotypes. Sequenced material: blood. The receptors were sampled from a woman aged 55-75 years in good health.

The rearrangement joins TRBV24-1 to TRBJ2-4, with 7 bases lining up with TRBD1. The tail of the sequence fits TRBJ2-7 better, so the J call may be wrong. CDR3 length: 16 residues. The germline V gene encodes CDR1 KGHDR and CDR2 SFDVKD. CDR3 sequence: CATSDSFGQEIYEQYF. The CDR3 region has the DNA TGTGCCACCAGTGATTCGTTCGGACAGGAAATCTACGAGCAGTACTTC.

The chain joins TRBV20-1 to TRBJ2-7, with 8 bases that match TRBD2. Germline trimming cut 6 bases from V and 4 bases from J; bases unmatched to any gene: 8. CDR1 is DFQATT, CDR2 SNEGSKA, per germline (reference sequence). CDR3 length: 13 amino acids. CDR3: CSAESSGQYEQYF. The CDR3, as DNA: TGCAGTGCGGAATCTAGCGGGCAATACGAGCAGTACTTC.

This clonotype was found a few times. The chain uses TRBV4-3 and TRBJ1-2; D is ambiguous. The CDR3 totals 14 residues. Trimming stripped 0 bases from V and 4 bases from J, with 9 bases between. Germline V gene sequence: CDR1 LGHNA, CDR2 YSLEER. CDR3 amino acids: CASSQDLFLYGYTF. Written as DNA, the CDR3 is TGCGCCAGCAGCCAAGATCTGTTTCTCTATGGCTACACCTTC.

The gene calls are TRBV7-2 and TRBJ1-6, with 8 nucleotides matching TRBD1. J was trimmed by 5 bases and V by 3 bases; bases with no gene match: 6. CDR3 length equals 16 residues. The germline CDR1 and CDR2 sequences are SGHTA and FQGNSA. In DNA form, the CDR3 reads TGTGCCAGCAGCTTGACAGGGGTGACCAATAATTCACCCCTCCACTTT. As protein: CASSLTGVTNNSPLHF. Full variable domain (rest looked up from reference TRBV7-2 and TRBJ1-6): GAGVSQSPSNKVTEKGKDVELRCDPISGHTALYWYRQSLGQGLEFLIYFQGNSAPDKSGLPSDRFSAERTGGSVSTLTIQRTQQEDSAVYLCASSLTGVTNNSPLHFGNGTRLTVT.